These 20 T cell receptor beta chains came from one sample sequenced in a study of blood T cells in healthy people across ages. Primed by a sample-barcoded 5' primer and a J-beta primer mix, a second PCR proceeded for about 6 to 11 cycles. TCRdb re-called the 5' RACE reads through MiXCR, storing one row per CDR3 protein. The table lists fewer than 950,000 distinct CDR3 sequences, under 40% of them singletons, with approximately 12% in the top ten. Sequencing was performed on blood. The source is a man aged 18 to 35 in good health.

In its sample, this clonotype was seen once. A clone one base away is much larger, so this may be a read error. The chain is built from TRBV7-2 and TRBJ1-2; weak D call: TRBD1 (6 bases). Per the germline V gene, CDR1 is SGHTA and CDR2 is FQGNSA. CDR3 length: 14 residues. The CDR3 loop reads CANSQMDSNYGYTF. The CDR3 nucleotides are TGTGCCAACAGCCAGATGGACAGTAACTATGGCTACACCTTC.

This clonotype showed up just a few times. The CDR3: CASSQDIGGGELFF. Written as DNA, the CDR3 is TGCGCCAGCAGCCAAGATATTGGTGGCGGGGAGCTGTTTTTT. V is TRBV4-3 and J is TRBJ2-2; D is ambiguous. CDR1 and CDR2 (germline): LGHNA, YSLEER. V dropped 0 bases and J dropped 7 bases, with 9 bases sitting between them. The CDR3 runs to 14 residues.

The rearrangement joins TRBV27 to TRBJ2-7, with D unresolved. The CDR3 has 9 amino acids. Germline loops: CDR1 MNHEY, CDR2 SMNVEV (reference sequence). CDR3 in amino acids: CEGGYEQYF. CDR3 nucleotide sequence: TGTGAGGGCGGCTACGAGCAGTACTTC.

J is TRBJ2-1 and V is TRBV5-1; 10 bases fit TRBD2. This CDR3 spans 16 amino acids. Germline CDR1 is SGHRS and CDR2 is YFSETQ. The trim removed 3 bases at V and 6 bases at J, leaving 9 bases unmatched. In nucleotides, the CDR3 is TGCGCCAGCAGCTATCGGTTAGCGGGGGGCCCCAATGAGCAGTTCTTC. Translating gives CASSYRLAGGPNEQFF.

The chain couples TRBV2 to TRBJ2-5; D is perhaps TRBD1 or TRBD2 (5 bases each). This CDR3 is 15 amino acids long. Germline-derived CDR1 and CDR2 are SNHLY and FYNNEI. Deletions cut 0 bases from V and 11 bases from J, with 19 bases between. The CDR3 DNA is TGTGCCAGCAGTGAAGCTGGGACGTCCCTCGATGAGCAGTACTTC. It is translated as CASSEAGTSLDEQYF. The entire variable domain, with the rest obtained from reference TRBV2 and TRBJ2-5, is as follows: EPEVTQTPSHQVTQMGQEVILRCVPISNHLYFYWYRQILGQKVEFLVSFYNNEISEKSEIFDDQFSVERPDGSNFTLKIRSTKLEDSAMYFCASSEAGTSLDEQYFGPGTRLLVL.

The chain uses TRBV20-1 and TRBJ2-5; 14 bases map to TRBD2. The CDR3 is made up of 14 amino acids. The J segment lost 10 bases and the V segment lost 5 bases, leaving 9 bases of the junction unmatched. Per germline, CDR1 DFQATT and CDR2 SNEGSKA (reference sequence). The CDR3 protein is CSALPGLAGEIQYF. The CDR3 bases are TGCAGTGCTCTTCCGGGACTAGCGGGGGAAATCCAGTACTTC.

To note about this clonotype: One base away lies a much larger clone, so this may be a sequencing read error. The chain couples TRBV5-1 to TRBJ2-1; 8 bases match TRBD2. CDR3 size: 15 residues. Germline V gene data show CDR1 as SGHRS and CDR2 as YFSETQ. The CDR3 DNA follows: TGCGCCAGCAGTTTGGCGGGGGGAGGACACAATGAGCAGTTCTTC. As protein: CASSLAGGGHNEQFF.

This chain uses TRBV2 with TRBJ2-7; no clear D. The germline V and J ends were trimmed by 6 bases and 5 bases, with 17 bases remaining between them. The germline V gene has CDR1 SNHLY and CDR2 FYNNEI. This CDR3 has 14 residues. In nucleotides, the CDR3 is TGTGCCAGCAGCCTTGAAGCTGGCCGGAACGAGCAGTACTTC. Amino acid sequence: CASSLEAGRNEQYF. Looking up the rest from reference TRBV2 and TRBJ2-7 gives the full variable domain: EPEVTQTPSHQVTQMGQEVILRCVPISNHLYFYWYRQILGQKVEFLVSFYNNEISEKSEIFDDQFSVERPDGSNFTLKIRSTKLEDSAMYFCASSLEAGRNEQYFGPGTRLTVT.

The J gene is TRBJ2-4, the V gene TRBV20-1, with D unclear. CDR3 length: 18 residues. The germline V gene has CDR1 DFQATT and CDR2 SNEGSKA (reference sequence). With 4 bases removed from V and 0 bases from J, the gap between germline ends came to 22 bases. This CDR3 is CSANPGPGSPLAKNIQYF. CDR3 nucleotide sequence: TGCAGTGCTAACCCCGGGCCCGGGTCCCCTCTAGCCAAAAACATTCAGTACTTC.

This chain uses TRBV12-3 or TRBV12-4 with TRBJ1-1; 8 bases fit TRBD1. The CDR3 runs to 15 residues. V trimming: 3 bases; J trimming: 1 base; junction bases outside the gene matches: 4. CDR3: CASSFPGTGNTEAFF. CDR3 coding DNA: TGTGCCAGCAGTTTCCCTGGGACAGGGAACACTGAAGCTTTCTTT.

This clonotype has only a few counts. The chain links TRBV7-2 to TRBJ1-6; tentatively, D is TRBD1 (5 bases). The CDR3 totals 17 residues. Germline CDR1 SGHTA, CDR2 FQGNSA. The germline V and J ends were trimmed by 5 bases and 0 bases, with 14 bases remaining between them. This chain's CDR3 is CASSGRDAGSYNSPLHF. In DNA, the CDR3 is TGTGCCAGCAGCGGGCGGGACGCGGGCTCCTATAATTCACCCCTCCACTTT.

This clonotype appeared a few times. The CDR3 coding sequence is TGCGCCAGCAGGGCCCTTGGACAGTTTCCGAACACTGAAGCTTTCTTT. This codes for CASRALGQFPNTEAFF. The gene calls are TRBV5-1 and TRBJ1-1; TRBD1 is a possible D gene (6 bases). V dropped 5 bases and J dropped 1 base, with 18 bases sitting between them. The CDR3 spans 16 residues. Germline V gene data show CDR1 as SGHRS and CDR2 as YFSETQ.

The chain links TRBV9 to TRBJ1-6; TRBD1 matches at 7 bases. This CDR3 has 18 residues. V was pared by 2 bases and J by 0 bases, with 8 bases of the junction left unmatched. The germline gives CDR1 SGDLS, CDR2 YYNGEE. The DNA for the CDR3 is TGTGCCAGCAGCGTCCGGGACAGATTGAGCTCCTATAATTCACCCCTCCACTTT. This translates into CASSVRDRLSSYNSPLHF.

The table lists this clonotype with many counts. V and J are TRBV2 and TRBJ1-2; perhaps TRBD1 as D (5 bases). This CDR3 has 13 amino acids. Per germline, CDR1 SNHLY and CDR2 FYNNEI. Trimming cost V 8 bases and J 4 bases, with 14 bases left between them. CDR3 DNA: TGTGCCAGCTCCCCTGAGCAGGGCTATGGCTACACCTTC. It translates to CASSPEQGYGYTF. The full variable domain, with the rest looked up from reference TRBV2 and TRBJ1-2, is EPEVTQTPSHQVTQMGQEVILRCVPISNHLYFYWYRQILGQKVEFLVSFYNNEISEKSEIFDDQFSVERPDGSNFTLKIRSTKLEDSAMYFCASSPEQGYGYTFGSGTRLTVV.

This clonotype was observed a few times. The CDR3 bases are TGTGCCAGCAGCTTAGCTGGCGGATTGGCTCAGCCCCAGCATTTT. Protein product: CASSLAGGLAQPQHF. The gene calls are TRBV7-9 and TRBJ1-5, with D hard to call. The V end was cut by 0 bases, the J end by 6 bases, with 12 bases between. CDR3 size: 15 residues. Germline V lookup: CDR1 SEHNR, CDR2 FQNEAQ (reference sequence).

The chain is built from TRBV9 and TRBJ2-1; the match to TRBD2 covers 10 bases. The end of the DNA is better explained by TRBJ2-7, so the J call may be wrong. The CDR3 length is 19 residues. Germline V lookup: CDR1 SGDLS, CDR2 YYNGEE. CDR3 in amino acids: CASSVGASGGFSSYNEQYF. The CDR3 region has the DNA TGTGCCAGCAGCGTAGGAGCTAGCGGGGGTTTCAGCTCCTACAATGAGCAGTACTTC.

The V gene is TRBV20-1, the J gene TRBJ1-6, with D possibly matching TRBD1 (5 bases). Germline V gene sequence: CDR1 DFQATT, CDR2 SNEGSKA (reference sequence). Trimming stripped 3 bases from V and 6 bases from J, with 15 bases between. This CDR3 is 15 amino acids long. The CDR3 sequence is CSAREGPDGNSPLHF. The CDR3 DNA sequence: TGCAGTGCTAGGGAGGGACCAGACGGTAATTCACCCCTCCACTTT.

The V call is TRBV2, the J call TRBJ2-3; TRBD2 aligns across 7 bases. The CDR3 consists of 13 residues. J was trimmed by 5 bases and V by 8 bases; bases with no gene match: 7. Germline V gene sequence: CDR1 SNHLY, CDR2 FYNNEI. The CDR3 protein is CASAAGVEDTQYF. The CDR3 DNA is TGTGCCAGCGCGGCGGGGGTAGAAGATACGCAGTATTTT.

This clonotype was found once. This chain links TRBV6-5 with TRBJ1-1; D might be TRBD1 (6 bases). This CDR3 spans 14 amino acids. V was shortened by 5 bases and J by 1 base, with 11 bases between the two germline ends. Germline V gives CDR1 MNHEY, CDR2 SVGAGI. CDR3 residues: CASSHPGENTEAFF. CDR3 DNA: TGTGCCAGCAGTCACCCAGGGGAGAACACTGAAGCTTTCTTT.

This clonotype occurred once. Just one base apart from a much larger clone, this may be a read error. The chain carries TRBV12-3 or TRBV12-4 and TRBJ1-4, with D uncertain. This CDR3 spans 15 amino acids. This CDR3 reads CTSSLRTQLNEKLFF. As DNA, the CDR3 is TGTACCAGCAGTCTACGGACCCAACTGAATGAAAAACTGTTTTTT.